Presented here are 9 T cell receptor beta chains from one specimen sequenced in a study of T-cell memory formation after mild COVID-19. TCRdb reprocessed the 5' RACE reads with MiXCR, giving one entry per CDR3 protein. The table lists approximately 340,000 distinct CDR3 sequences, approximately 15% of them singletons, with around 22% in the top ten. Sequenced material: PBMCs or a T cell subset sorted from them (not recorded which). These receptors were taken from a man aged 18 to 29 who had mild COVID-19 (a few samples of this study predate the infection). Cell type and time point are not known.

The chain combines TRBV5-1 with TRBJ2-1, with a tentative D call TRBD2 (6 bases). There are 11 residues in the CDR3. Trimming took 5 bases from V and 9 from J, leaving 9 bases between them. The V gene's germline CDR1 is SGHRS and CDR2 YFSETQ. The CDR3 spells CASSWEAEQFF. CDR3 nucleotides: TGCGCCAGCAGTTGGGAGGCTGAGCAGTTCTTC.

V usage is TRBV27 and J usage is TRBJ2-6, with D uncertain. V shed 5 bases and J shed 4 bases, with 6 bases lying between them. CDR3 size: 13 residues. Germline CDR1 is MNHEY and CDR2 is SMNVEV (reference sequence). In DNA form, the CDR3 reads TGTGCCAGCAGTACCGGCGGGGCCAACGTCCTGACTTTC. Translating gives CASSTGGANVLTF.

The chain combines TRBV7-9 with TRBJ2-3; D is undetermined. CDR3 length: 14 amino acids. The V gene's germline CDR1 is SEHNR and CDR2 FQNEAQ (reference sequence). V lost 6 bases to trimming and J lost 5 bases, with 15 bases between them. CDR3 DNA sequence: TGTGCCAGCAGTCACAACTGGCCGGGAGATACGCAGTATTTT. It translates to CASSHNWPGDTQYF.

This clonotype was detected a few times. One base away lies a much larger clone, so this may be a sequencing read error. This chain connects TRBV7-9 to TRBJ2-3, with D unresolved. The CDR3 is made up of 12 amino acids. Germline CDR1 SEHNR, CDR2 FQNEAQ (reference sequence). Deletions cut 5 bases from V and 2 bases from J, with 5 bases between. The CDR3 protein is CASSRVTDTQYF. CDR3 nucleotides: TGTGCCAGCAGCCGGGTCACAGATACGCAGTATTTT.

In this sample, this clonotype turned up many times. The CDR3 DNA reads as TGTGCCAGCAGTTACTCCGGTAATGGAGGTTACACAGATACGCAGTATTTT. The encoded protein is CASSYSGNGGYTDTQYF. This chain connects TRBV6-5 to TRBJ2-3; perhaps TRBD2 as D (5 bases). The germline V and J ends were trimmed by 0 bases and 2 bases, with 15 bases remaining between them. The CDR3 is made up of 17 amino acids. From germline, CDR1 is MNHEY and CDR2 SVGAGI.

This clonotype appeared a few times. This chain uses TRBV4-3 with TRBJ1-3; a possible D gene is TRBD1 (6 bases). Trimming took 0 bases from V and 4 from J, leaving 16 bases between them. There are 17 residues in the CDR3. Germline V gene data show CDR1 as LGHNA and CDR2 as YSLEER. CDR3 region: CASSQDIRQAEGNTIYF. Written as DNA, the CDR3 is TGCGCCAGCAGCCAAGATATCCGACAGGCTGAAGGAAACACCATATATTTT.

Comments on this clonotype: One junction end does not reproduce the germline sequence, and a read error may be involved. The V call is TRBV6-5, the J call TRBJ1-6; perhaps TRBD1 as D (6 bases). Germline V CDR1 and CDR2: MNHEY, SVGAGI. The CDR3 is 15 residues long. CDR3 protein: CASSRGGSFNSPLHF. DNA of the CDR3: TGTGCCAGCAGCCGGGGGGGCTCCTTTAATTCACCCCTCCACTTT.

The table lists this clonotype with a few counts. The chain carries TRBV9 and TRBJ1-1; 7 bases align to TRBD1. Germline V gene lookup returns CDR1 SGDLS and CDR2 YYNGEE. V shed 4 bases, J shed 1 base, and the junction held 7 bases outside the gene matches. This CDR3 region has 15 residues. The CDR3 nucleotides are TGTGCCAGCAGCCCCCGACGGGACAGGAACACTGAAGCTTTCTTT. This sequence encodes CASSPRRDRNTEAFF.

The chain couples TRBV9 to TRBJ2-3, with D hard to call. The ends were cut back, 6 bases at V and 4 bases at J, with 12 bases in the middle. CDR3 length: 13 amino acids. Germline assignment: CDR1 SGDLS and CDR2 YYNGEE. The CDR3 DNA follows: TGTGCCAGCATGGGCCCCTTCTCAGATACGCAGTATTTT. Encoded protein: CASMGPFSDTQYF.